A single sample is the source of the 11 T cell receptor beta chains below, sequenced in a study of blood T cell repertoires in COVID-19. Measured with immunoSEQ multiplex PCR; TCRdb has only the in-frame clones, and not every one. This table holds fewer than 30,000 clones, 89% found once. Source material: peripheral blood. The source of these receptors is a human donor in a cohort sampled during active COVID-19.

The chain is built from TRBV18 and TRBJ1-3; maybe TRBD1 (5 bases). Germline V gene lookup returns CDR1 KGHSH and CDR2 LQKENI. The CDR3 totals 18 residues. Deletions cut 1 base from V and 7 bases from J, with 23 bases between. CDR3: CASSPRIRLDAGANTIYF. The CDR3 DNA reads TGTGCCAGCTCACCACGAATTCGGTTGGACGCTGGGGCGAACACCATATATTTT. The variable domain in full, with the rest retrieved from reference TRBV18 and TRBJ1-3, is NAGVMQNPRHLVRRRGQEARLRCSPMKGHSHVYWYRQLPEEGLKFMVYLQKENIIDESGMPKERFSAEFPKEGPSILRIQQVVRGDSAAYFCASSPRIRLDAGANTIYFGEGSWLTVV.

The gene calls are TRBV2 and TRBJ2-5; D possibly corresponds to TRBD2 (5 bases). V was cut by 6 bases and J by 0 bases, with 17 bases left in between. CDR3 length: 16 amino acids. CDR1 is SNHLY, CDR2 FYNNEI, per germline. CDR3 coding DNA: TGTGCCAGCAGCTACACTGGAGGACCACACCAAGAGACCCAGTACTTC. Translated, it gives CASSYTGGPHQETQYF.

The chain carries TRBV9 and TRBJ2-7; D is unresolved. CDR3 size: 14 residues. CDR1 and CDR2 from the germline V gene are SGDLS and YYNGEE. Trimming cost V 0 bases and J 0 bases, with 7 bases left between them. The CDR3 region is CASSVGSTSYEQYF. CDR3 bases: TGTGCCAGCAGCGTAGGGAGCACCTCCTACGAGCAGTACTTC.

This clone showed up just once. V gene TRBV6-4 combines with J gene TRBJ2-3, with TRBD2 matching 11 bases. With V trimmed by 6 bases and J by 4 bases, 3 bases remained unmatched. CDR1 is MRHNA and CDR2 is SNTAGT in the germline V gene. The CDR3 covers 14 residues. The CDR3 spells CASRPGLAADTQYF. The CDR3, as DNA: TGTGCCAGCAGACCGGGACTAGCGGCAGATACGCAGTATTTT.

This sequence joins TRBV5-1 and TRBJ1-2; perhaps TRBD1 as D (5 bases). Germline CDR1 SGHRS, CDR2 YFSETQ. This CDR3 is 16 amino acids long. V shed 4 bases and J shed 4 bases, with 20 bases lying between them. The CDR3 DNA follows: TGCGCCAGCAGCCTGACCTCCCAGACAGTCCCCTATGGCTACACCTTC. Protein: CASSLTSQTVPYGYTF.

Note on this clone: Germline is not matched at one junction end, which may reflect a read error. The chain carries TRBV25-1 and TRBJ2-7; D is ambiguous. The CDR3 is 15 residues long. Germline-derived CDR1 and CDR2 are MGHDK and SYGVNS. Written as DNA, the CDR3 is TGTGCCAGCAGTGAACTCCTTATTTCCTCCCACGAGCAGTACTTC. This encodes CASSELLISSHEQYF.

This clone appeared once. The chain combines TRBV6-2 or TRBV6-3 with TRBJ2-7, with 8 positions matching TRBD2. Trimming took 4 bases from V and 0 from J; bases not matched to a gene: 5. The CDR3 has 15 residues. CDR1 and CDR2 from the germline V gene are MNHEY and SVGEGT. CDR3 region: CASSFSGTSSYEQYF. The CDR3 DNA is TGTGCCAGCAGTTTTAGCGGGACGAGCTCCTACGAGCAGTACTTC.

The chain is built from TRBV5-1 and TRBJ2-1; 13 nucleotides agree with TRBD2. The CDR3 sequence is 17 residues long. Germline trimming cut 3 bases from V and 8 bases from J; bases unmatched to any gene: 11. Germline values: CDR1 SGHRS, CDR2 YFSETQ. CDR3 loop: CASSSWTSGSVKDEQFF. CDR3 nucleotides: TGCGCCAGCAGCTCCTGGACTAGCGGGAGCGTTAAGGATGAGCAGTTCTTC. The entire variable domain, with the rest obtained from reference TRBV5-1 and TRBJ2-1, is as follows: KAGVTQTPRYLIKTRGQQVTLSCSPISGHRSVSWYQQTPGQGLQFLFEYFSETQRNKGNFPGRFSGRQFSNSRSEMNVSTLELGDSALYLCASSSWTSGSVKDEQFFGPGTRLTVL.

The rearrangement links TRBV5-8 to TRBJ1-1; D not certain. V was trimmed by 5 bases and J by 4 bases, leaving 9 bases between them. The length of the CDR3 is 12 residues. Germline V gene sequence: CDR1 SGHTS, CDR2 YDEGEE. CDR3 DNA sequence: TGTGCCAGCAGGCGGGGAGGCACTGAAGCTTTCTTT. It translates to CASRRGGTEAFF.

The chain joins TRBV27 to TRBJ2-5, with D perhaps matching TRBD2 (5 bases). The CDR3 has 15 residues. V was pared by 1 base and J by 4 bases, with 13 bases between. Per germline, CDR1 MNHEY and CDR2 SMNVEV (reference sequence). This chain's CDR3 is CASSLYIGGSETQYF. In DNA form, the CDR3 reads TGTGCCAGCAGTTTATACATCGGCGGGTCAGAGACCCAGTACTTC.

V gene TRBV30 combines with J gene TRBJ2-5, with 8 nucleotides matching TRBD2. The CDR3 consists of 17 residues. J was trimmed by 1 base and V by 5 bases; bases with no gene match: 15. The germline V gene encodes CDR1 GTSNPN and CDR2 SVGIG (reference sequence). CDR3 amino acids: CAWRGGRGLNGQETQYF. The CDR3 nucleotides are TGTGCCTGGCGGGGGGGGCGGGGCCTAAACGGCCAAGAGACCCAGTACTTC.